The sequence of this TCR beta chain was determined in a study of vaccination and CD4 T cells after COVID-19. The Oncomine TCR Beta short-read assay generated sequence data from the DNA of cultured CD4+ T cells. CD4+ T cells were cultured, and genomic DNA was extracted from them. TCRdb re-analysed the PCR reads in MiXCR, keeping a single row per CDR3 protein. The profile shows some 5,000 distinct CDR3 sequences, 45% to 70% of them singletons. Concerning this clonotype itself: Its target is not known.

The CDR3 has 13 residues. Germline CDR1 and CDR2: KGHDR and SFDVKD. Trimming pared 4 bases from V and 5 bases from J, leaving 11 bases between. Treatment denoted: roughly 10-day PBMC culture with coronavirus spike peptide pools or control peptides (ViraFEST assay). This sequence was found in a human donor who had recovered from COVID-19. The chain has TRBV24-1 and TRBJ2-7, with a tentative D call TRBD1 (5 bases). Sequenced sample: CD4+ T cells from blood, cultured in vitro. Here the CDR3 reads CATSEWGWDEQYF. In DNA form, the CDR3 reads TGTGCCACCAGTGAATGGGGCTGGGACGAGCAGTACTTC.